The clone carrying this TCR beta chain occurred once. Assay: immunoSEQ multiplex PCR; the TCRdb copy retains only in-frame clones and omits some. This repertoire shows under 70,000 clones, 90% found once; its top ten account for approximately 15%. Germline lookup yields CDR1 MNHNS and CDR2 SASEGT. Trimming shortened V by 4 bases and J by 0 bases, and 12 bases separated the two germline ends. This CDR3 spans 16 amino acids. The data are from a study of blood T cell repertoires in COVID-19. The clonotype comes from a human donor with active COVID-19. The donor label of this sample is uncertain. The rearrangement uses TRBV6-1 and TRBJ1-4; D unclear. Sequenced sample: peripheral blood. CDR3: CASSVPRVATNEKLFF. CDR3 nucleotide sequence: TGTGCCAGCAGTGTCCCTCGGGTTGCAACTAATGAAAAACTGTTTTTT.